This section outlines one T cell receptor beta chain sequence together with its context. Its antigen remains unidentified. Germline V gene lookup returns CDR1 SGHTA and CDR2 FQGNSA. The V segment lost 5 bases and the J segment 0 bases; nucleotides outside the gene matches: 7. This CDR3 comprises 19 residues. This entry comes from a study of Ad26.COV2.S vaccination and SARS-CoV-2 variants. Study details: Recipients of Ad26.COV2.S got it intramuscularly, once or twice 56 days apart. General observations from the study: Similar non-spike TCR breadth was seen in vaccine and placebo recipients. Quantification of TCR breadth and depth may have yielded underestimates of total T cell responses.

The treatment denotes: around 19 received Ad26.COV2.S at low or high dose, single or two shots; roughly 5 received placebo; per-sample allocation not given. The study sampled participants on day 63 after the first vaccine or placebo injection. An adult donor aged 18-55 years was enrolled in Boston. Measured with immunoSEQ multiplex PCR; TCRdb has only the in-frame clones, and not every one. Here the sample spans about 350,000 clones, 80% to 90% being singletons. Specimen: peripheral blood, collected in a trial of Ad26.COV2.S vaccine versus placebo. The receptor was isolated from a person aged 18 to 59 who received the Ad26.COV2.S COVID-19 vaccine or a placebo. The chain couples TRBV7-2 to TRBJ2-1, with TRBD2 matching 16 bases. CDR3 residues: CASSGMGLAGGSSYNEQFF. In DNA form, the CDR3 reads TGTGCCAGCAGCGGTATGGGACTAGCGGGAGGGAGCTCCTACAATGAGCAGTTCTTC.